The 15 T cell receptor beta chains reported below all come from one sample, sequenced in a study of blood T cells in healthy people across ages. Primers used in a second PCR of roughly 7 to 12 cycles were a sample-barcoded 5' primer and a J-beta primer mix. TCRdb re-analysed the 5' RACE reads in MiXCR, keeping a single row per CDR3 protein. The sample records around 1,900,000 distinct CDR3 sequences, roughly two fifths being singletons. Sequencing used blood. These receptors were taken from a human donor in good health.

This clonotype has more than one count but fewer than ten. The chain joins TRBV6-5 to TRBJ2-1; D gene ambiguous. The germline V gene encodes CDR1 MNHEY and CDR2 SVGAGI. The CDR3 is 12 residues long. The V and J ends lost 7 bases and 3 bases respectively, with 7 bases between them. The CDR3 DNA sequence: TGTGCCAGCAAAAAAGACTACAATGAGCAGTTCTTC. Protein: CASKKDYNEQFF.

This clonotype has a handful of counts. The chain carries TRBV4-2 and TRBJ2-7; D is perhaps TRBD1 (6 bases). The V and J ends lost 1 base and 4 bases respectively, with 11 bases between them. Germline assignment: CDR1 LGHNA and CDR2 YNFKEQ. The CDR3 has 14 amino acids. In nucleotides, the CDR3 is TGTGCCAGCAGCCAAGGGCCAGGGGATTACGAGCAGTACTTC. It translates to CASSQGPGDYEQYF.

This clonotype was picked up a small number of times. The CDR3 is CASSLSRDHNTQYF. The CDR3 DNA sequence: TGTGCCAGCAGCTTGTCTAGAGACCATAATACGCAGTATTTT. The chain employs TRBV7-2 and TRBJ2-3; D unclear. The CDR3 has 14 amino acids. Germline V lookup: CDR1 SGHTA, CDR2 FQGNSA. Trimming shortened V by 3 bases and J by 7 bases, and 14 bases separated the two germline ends.

The V call is TRBV3-1, the J call TRBJ1-5, with 7 bases lining up with TRBD1. Germline-derived CDR1 and CDR2 are LGHDT and YNNKEL (reference sequence). The CDR3 contains 15 residues. V was clipped by 2 bases and J by 6 bases; unmatched bases: 7. CDR3 amino acids: CASSQSTGEGQPQHF. The CDR3 coding sequence is TGTGCCAGCAGCCAATCAACAGGGGAGGGTCAGCCCCAGCATTTT.

The chain carries TRBV3-1 and TRBJ2-5, with TRBD2 matching 8 bases. Germline CDR1 LGHDT, CDR2 YNNKEL (reference sequence). This CDR3 is 15 amino acids long. V lost 4 bases and J lost 5; bases outside the gene matches: 9. CDR3 DNA: TGTGCCAGCAGCCGGGGGACTAGTCGGTGGGAGACCCAGTACTTC. Amino acids: CASSRGTSRWETQYF.

The chain combines TRBV4-1 with TRBJ1-4; 10 nucleotides align to TRBD1. Germline V gene sequence: CDR1 MGHRA, CDR2 YSYEKL. V shed 0 bases, J shed 1 base, and the junction held 8 bases outside the gene matches. There are 19 residues in the CDR3. The CDR3 spells CASSQEGQGSMGTNEKLFF. For the CDR3, the DNA is TGCGCCAGCAGCCAAGAGGGACAGGGGAGTATGGGAACTAATGAAAAACTGTTTTTT.

This sequence joins TRBV4-1 and TRBJ2-1; 9 bases align to TRBD2. Per germline, CDR1 MGHRA and CDR2 YSYEKL. Trimming took 1 base from V and 7 from J; bases not matched to a gene: 11. The CDR3 extends over 17 amino acids. CDR3 region: CASSQAPPAGGLNEQFF. The CDR3 DNA reads as TGCGCCAGCAGCCAAGCGCCCCCCGCGGGGGGGCTTAATGAGCAGTTCTTC.

In DNA, the CDR3 is TGTGCCAGCAGTCCCCTTGGGGGGCCAGATACGCAGTATTTT. Translation: CASSPLGGPDTQYF. The V and J genes are TRBV7-6 and TRBJ2-3; possibly TRBD1 or TRBD2 for D (6 bases each). The CDR3 is made up of 14 amino acids. The V end lost 6 bases, the J end lost 4 bases, and 14 bases lay between the germline ends. The V gene's germline CDR1 is SGHVS and CDR2 FNYEAQ. The full variable domain, with the rest looked up from reference TRBV7-6 and TRBJ2-3, is GAGVSQSPRYKVTKRGQDVALRCDPISGHVSLYWYRQALGQGPEFLTYFNYEAQQDKSGLPNDRFSAERPEGSISTLTIQRTEQRDSAMYRCASSPLGGPDTQYFGPGTRLTVL.

This rearrangement joins TRBV7-2 to TRBJ2-7, with TRBD2 identical over 10 bases. CDR1 is SGHTA and CDR2 is FQGNSA in the germline V gene. The CDR3 is 15 residues long. V shed 4 bases and J 3 bases; nucleotides not matched to a gene: 6. In DNA form, the CDR3 reads TGTGCCAGCAGCTACAGCGGGGGGGCGGTCTACGAGCAGTACTTC. It translates to CASSYSGGAVYEQYF.

The chain couples TRBV18 to TRBJ1-2; a possible D gene is TRBD1 (6 bases). The CDR3 extends over 16 amino acids. CDR1 and CDR2 (germline): KGHSH, LQKENI. The V end was cut by 5 bases, the J end by 4 bases, with 20 bases between. The chain's CDR3 is CASSSRQEIKVYGYTF. The CDR3, as DNA: TGTGCCAGCTCATCGCGACAGGAAATAAAAGTCTATGGCTACACCTTC. Supplemented by reference TRBV18 and TRBJ1-2, the full variable domain reads NAGVMQNPRHLVRRRGQEARLRCSPMKGHSHVYWYRQLPEEGLKFMVYLQKENIIDESGMPKERFSAEFPKEGPSILRIQQVVRGDSAAYFCASSSRQEIKVYGYTFGSGTRLTVV.

The sample holds many counts of this clonotype. This rearrangement joins TRBV10-3 to TRBJ2-7; the D is unclear. Germline loops: CDR1 ENHRY, CDR2 SYGVKD. V lost 0 bases, J lost 4 bases, and 7 bases lay in between. The CDR3 contains 13 residues. The CDR3 DNA is TGTGCCATCAGTGAGTCTGAGGATTACGAGCAGTACTTC. Amino acid sequence: CAISESEDYEQYF.

This clonotype was detected only a few times. CDR3 in DNA: TGCAGTGCTAGAGATCTCTGGGCTAGCGGGGGGGGATACGAGCAGTACTTC. Protein sequence: CSARDLWASGGGYEQYF. J is TRBJ2-7 and V is TRBV20-1, with 12 positions matching TRBD2. The CDR3 length is 17 residues. The V gene's germline CDR1 is DFQATT and CDR2 SNEGSKA (reference sequence). V lost 0 bases, J lost 4 bases, and 10 bases stayed unmatched.

The CDR3 DNA sequence: TGCAGTGCTAGACAGGTTAGCAATCAGCCCCAGCATTTT. Encoded protein: CSARQVSNQPQHF. This sequence joins TRBV20-1 and TRBJ1-5; unclear D gene. Trimming removed 2 bases at V and 0 bases at J, with 5 bases between. Germline V lookup: CDR1 DFQATT, CDR2 SNEGSKA (reference sequence). CDR3 size: 13 residues.

The J gene is TRBJ1-1, the V gene TRBV7-2; TRBD1 might be the D (5 bases). The CDR3 is made up of 13 amino acids. Germline lookup yields CDR1 SGHTA and CDR2 FQGNSA. Trimming cost V 2 bases and J 5 bases, with 9 bases left between them. CDR3 region: CASSLNRQTEAFF. In DNA, the CDR3 is TGTGCCAGCAGCTTAAACCGACAGACTGAAGCTTTCTTT.

The rearrangement joins TRBV9 to TRBJ1-1; D gene unclear. Deletions cut 0 bases from V and 3 bases from J, with 6 bases between. Germline CDR1 reads SGDLS; CDR2 reads YYNGEE. The CDR3 runs 13 residues. CDR3 nucleotide sequence: TGTGCCAGCAGCGTAGCTACCCACACTGAAGCTTTCTTT. Residues: CASSVATHTEAFF.